The source of this T cell receptor (beta chain) is a study of CD8 T cells in ankylosing spondylitis. The study, taken as a whole, reports: Roughly eight highly homologous variants made up a TCR beta motif that seemed to typify ankylosing spondylitis blood.

A remark on this clonotype: Its antigen remains unidentified.

The CDR3 extends over 12 amino acids. TCR beta libraries were made by quantitative 5'-RACE with molecular barcodes. TCRdb ran MiXCR on the 5' RACE reads and lists one entry per CDR3 protein. The sample consists of 150,000 to 200,000 distinct CDR3 sequences, roughly 34% of them appearing once. Input material: synovial fluid, either unsorted or a sorted T cell fraction (not recorded which). The V and J genes are TRBV21-1 and TRBJ2-5. TRBV21-1 is a recognized pseudogene. This sequence originates from a male donor with ankylosing spondylitis. The CDR3 nucleotides read TGTGCCAGCTCGGGGAAATTTGGGACCCAGTACTTC. Translation gives CASSGKFGTQYF.